Listed below are T cell receptor beta chains from one sample, sequenced in a study of control samples from healthy donors and cancer patients. This table comes from immunoSEQ multiplex PCR, and its TCRdb copy is limited to in-frame clones, with some not included. The data show 140,000 or so clones, with roughly 94% seen just once and approximately 14% held by the top ten. Sequenced material: PBMCs. These receptors all come from a man aged 55 to 70 with colorectal cancer. The CDR3 runs from the conserved cysteine through the conserved F or W. D genes are given only for firm matches. For some rows the clone size is stated as once, few or many, or as a class when expanded; others skip it.

>TRBV19|-|-|TRBJ1-1
CASSRGLLTEAFF
TGTGCCAGTAGCCGGGGACTTTTGACTGAAGCTTTCTTT
>TRBV18|-|TRBD1|TRBJ1-1
CASRTGTGTYTEAFF
TGTGCCAGCCGCACCGGGACAGGCACATACACTGAAGCTTTCTTT
>TRBV3-1/TRBV3-2|-|-|TRBJ1-1
CASSQWGDEAFF
TGTGCCAGCAGCCAATGGGGGGATGAAGCTTTCTTT
>TRBV4-1|-|TRBD1|TRBJ1-1
CASSRTGAGTEAFF
TGCGCCAGCAGCCGGACAGGGGCGGGCACTGAAGCTTTCTTT
>TRBV14|-|-|TRBJ1-4
CASSQVRGVNEKLFF
TGTGCCAGCAGCCAAGTAAGAGGGGTTAATGAAAAACTGTTTTTT
>TRBV4-1|-|-|TRBJ1-2
CASSQVGPGGYTF
TGCGCCAGCAGCCAAGTGGGGCCGGGGGGCTACACCTTC
>TRBV5-6|few|-|TRBJ1-6
CASSLGSNSPLHF
TGTGCCAGCAGTTTAGGGTCCAATTCACCCCTCCACTTT
>TRBV27|-|TRBD1|TRBJ1-5
CASSPLRTGAPFGNQPQHF
TGTGCCAGCAGTCCCCTCCGGACAGGGGCCCCCTTTGGCAATCAGCCCCAGCATTTT
>TRBV6-4|-|-|TRBJ1-5
CASSDSMDQPQHF
TGTGCCAGCAGTGACTCGATGGATCAGCCCCAGCATTTT
>TRBV11-3|-|TRBD1|TRBJ2-1
CASSSWTGRNEQFF
TGTGCCAGCAGCTCCTGGACAGGGCGCAATGAGCAGTTCTTC
>TRBV3-1/TRBV3-2|-|TRBD2|TRBJ2-1
CATGRRGVYNEQFF
TGTGCCACCGGCCGGCGGGGGGTATACAATGAGCAGTTCTTC
>TRBV5-6|once|-|TRBJ1-2
CASSLVGAVDYGYTF
TGTGCCAGCAGCTTGGTTGGGGCCGTGGACTATGGCTACACCTTC
>TRBV30|few|-|TRBJ1-4
CAWSDLPGGTNEKLFF
TGTGCCTGGAGTGACCTTCCCGGCGGAACTAATGAAAAACTGTTTTTT
>TRBV6-5|-|-|TRBJ1-1
CASSHHTGILTEAFF
TGTGCCAGCAGTCACCACACAGGAATACTCACTGAAGCTTTCTTT
>TRBV10-3|-|-|TRBJ1-5
CAISPSEGPQHF
TGTGCCATCAGCCCCTCGGAGGGGCCCCAGCATTTT
>TRBV20-1|once|-|TRBJ1-4
CSASGVREAEKLFF
TGCAGTGCTAGTGGGGTTAGGGAGGCTGAAAAACTGTTTTTT
>TRBV2|-|-|TRBJ2-7
CASSEGRRYF
TGTGCCAGCAGTGAAGGTAGGCGGTACTTC
>TRBV18|-|TRBD1|TRBJ2-1
CASSPPRDRGQNEQFF
TGTGCCAGCTCACCGCCCCGGGACAGGGGGCAGAATGAGCAGTTCTTC
>TRBV18|-|-|TRBJ1-2
CASSPREDGDGYTF
TGTGCCAGCTCACCAAGGGAAGACGGGGATGGCTACACCTTC
>TRBV6-6|-|-|TRBJ2-7
CASRPGGQQYEQYF
TGTGCCAGCAGGCCAGGCGGACAGCAGTACGAGCAGTACTTC
>TRBV18|-|TRBD1|TRBJ1-1
CASSPRSGGVLDTEAFF
TGTGCCAGCTCACCACGGTCAGGGGGCGTTTTGGACACTGAAGCTTTCTTT
>TRBV28|-|-|TRBJ1-1
CASSSGSLGPNTEAFF
TGTGCCAGCAGTTCCGGGTCCCTTGGGCCGAACACTGAAGCTTTCTTT
>TRBV27|-|-|TRBJ1-6
CASSFGRPPNSPLHF
TGTGCCAGCAGTTTCGGTCGGCCCCCTAATTCACCCCTCCACTTT
>TRBV19|-|-|TRBJ1-1
CASYKGRGINTEAFF
TGTGCCAGCTATAAGGGGCGGGGGATAAACACTGAAGCTTTCTTT
>TRBV10-3|-|TRBD1|TRBJ2-1
CAIGQGDDGRIF
TGTGCCATTGGACAGGGAGATGACGGGCGGATCTTC
>TRBV5-1|-|-|TRBJ2-7
CASSFPRLTYEQYF
TGCGCCAGCAGCTTCCCAAGGCTTACCTACGAGCAGTACTTC
>TRBV10-3|-|TRBD1|TRBJ2-5
CAISLPGTGKETQYF
TGTGCCATCAGTCTCCCCGGGACAGGGAAAGAGACCCAGTACTTC
>TRBV21-1|-|-|TRBJ1-5
CASSKREAEPQHF
TGTGCCAGCAGCAAGAGGGAGGCGGAGCCCCAGCATTTT
>TRBV4-1|-|-|TRBJ1-3
CASSQEPGNTIYF
TGCGCCAGCAGCCAAGAACCTGGAAACACCATATATTTT
>TRBV30|-|-|TRBJ1-2
CAWSSSSYRYTF
TGTGCCTGGAGTAGCAGCTCCTATCGCTACACCTTC
>TRBV6-5|-|-|TRBJ2-7
CASSTQGLEQYF
TGTGCCAGCAGTACCCAGGGGCTCGAGCAGTACTTC